The sequence of this T cell receptor (beta chain) was determined in a study of tumor-infiltrating lymphocytes in primary liver carcinoma. The study extracted blood RNA from unsorted whole blood and also extracted germline DNA. A remark on this clonotype: Mismatch with germline at one junction end may stem from a read error.

Starting from 500 ng of total RNA, TCR beta cDNA was produced with a primer in the constant region. Each TCR beta library was derived from three nested multiplex PCR rounds that employed slightly modified ARM-PCR. The first two PCR rounds used TRBV1-TRBV30 primers with a Cbeta primer, roughly 10 cycles each. One entry per CDR3 protein, called by TCRdb with MiXCR from the multiplex PCR reads. The sample carries approximately 330,000 distinct CDR3 sequences, roughly 61% recorded once. The CDR3 is made up of 15 amino acids. Germline CDR1 reads LNHDA; CDR2 reads SQIVND (reference sequence). Sequencing input: peripheral blood. The chain uses TRBV19 and TRBJ1-1; D unresolved. The origin of this receptor is a man aged 35 to 55 with primary liver carcinoma and hepatitis B virus infection. Here the CDR3 reads CVSSIDPFRDTEAFF. The CDR3 nucleotides are TGTGTCAGTAGTATAGATCCCTTTCGGGACACTGAAGCTTTCTTT.